In this sample, the clone carrying this T cell receptor beta chain turned up once. As yet, its antigen is unknown. This entry belongs to a study of graft-versus-host responses after intestinal transplantation. Study summary: Transplants were multivisceral, liver-intestinal, or isolated intestinal. Anti-thymocyte globulin was used for induction in all recipients, who then took tacrolimus and steroids for about three years. Study-level findings and limits: Some GvH clones appeared in ileal mucosa or blood before recipient bone marrow.

This CDR3 is built from 15 residues. Trimming took off 1 base at V and 5 bases at J, with 12 bases between the two ends. Per germline, CDR1 SGHAT and CDR2 FQDESV (reference sequence). Here immunoSEQ multiplex PCR was the method, and the copy in TCRdb shows in-frame clones only, minus some. The table has tens of thousands of clones, more than 85% seen once; the top ten hold 6% to 9%. V and J are TRBV11-1 and TRBJ2-1, with TRBD2 as a possible D gene (5 bases). The source is a human donor who was the organ donor for an intestinal transplant. The specimen was unstimulated CD8+ T cells sorted from spleen or lymph node cells, collected before transplant. The CDR3 DNA reads TGTGCCAGCAGCTTAGGAGTAGCTAGCAACAATGAGCAGTTCTTC. Translated: CASSLGVASNNEQFF.